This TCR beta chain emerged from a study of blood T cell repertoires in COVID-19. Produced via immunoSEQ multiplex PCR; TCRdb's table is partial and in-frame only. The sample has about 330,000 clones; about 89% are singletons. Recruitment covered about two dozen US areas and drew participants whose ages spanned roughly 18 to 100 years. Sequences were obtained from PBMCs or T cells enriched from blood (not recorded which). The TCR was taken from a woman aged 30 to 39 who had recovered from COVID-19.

For the CDR3, the DNA is TGTGCCAGCTCACCAACGAGACAGGGGTCCGACAATGAGCAGTTCTTC. Residues: CASSPTRQGSDNEQFF. The V gene is TRBV18, the J gene TRBJ2-1; 8 bases map to TRBD1. This CDR3 is 16 amino acids long. CDR1 and CDR2 from the germline V gene are KGHSH and LQKENI. J lost 5 bases, V lost 2 bases, and 8 bases had no gene match.